Only a few counts were recorded for the clone carrying this TCR beta chain. The sample comes from a study of patients and donors after allogeneic stem cell transplantation. In TCRdb, the RT-PCR reads were re-called with MiXCR into one record per CDR3 protein. Of about 960,000 distinct CDR3 sequences listed, approximately 18% are singletons. The CDR3 runs to 18 residues. In germline, CDR1 is SGHVS, CDR2 FNYEAQ. V was pared by 5 bases and J by 0 bases, with 20 bases between. The TCR originated in a human donor who was either an allogeneic HSCT recipient or a stem cell or donor lymphocyte infusion donor (not recorded which). It is not recorded whose cells these are; they may come from a transplant donor. Source material: blood, either unsorted or a sorted T cell fraction (not recorded which). The chain is built from TRBV7-6 and TRBJ2-1, with D unclear. The CDR3 here is CASSPIKLDYSSYNEQFF. The CDR3 DNA sequence: TGTGCCAGCAGCCCGATCAAATTGGATTATAGCTCCTACAATGAGCAGTTCTTC.